One sample yielded the 29 T cell receptor beta chains listed below, sequenced in a study of OX40 agonist ivuxolimab in advanced cancers. Assay used: immunoSEQ multiplex PCR; TCRdb lists only in-frame clones, some missing. Of under 150,000 clones detected, approximately 90% appear once; the ten largest clones hold approximately 1%. Sequencing used CD4+ or CD8+ T cells sorted from blood, obtained in a trial of the OX40 agonist ivuxolimab. The receptors derive from an adult with an advanced solid tumor such as melanoma, head and neck, liver or kidney cancer.

The gene calls are TRBV11-3 and TRBJ2-2; D unclear. Trimming removed 2 bases at V and 6 bases at J, with 7 bases between. Germline V CDR1 and CDR2: SGHNT, YENEEA. The CDR3 spans 13 residues. Written as DNA, the CDR3 is TGTGCCAGCAGCTTACGCCTTGCCGGGGAGCTGTTTTTT. Protein: CASSLRLAGELFF.

CDR3 in amino acids: CASSLDNFSGRDEQYF. The CDR3 DNA sequence: TGTGCCAGCAGCTTAGACAACTTTAGCGGGAGGGACGAGCAGTACTTC. V and J are TRBV7-9 and TRBJ2-7, with 11 bases that match TRBD2. Germline trimming cut 1 base from V and 5 bases from J; bases unmatched to any gene: 7. The CDR3 is made up of 16 amino acids. Germline V CDR1 and CDR2: SEHNR, FQNEAQ (reference sequence).

The chain uses TRBV30 and TRBJ1-4; 7 positions agree with TRBD1. V was pared by 0 bases and J by 6 bases, with 1 base of the junction left unmatched. The germline gives CDR1 GTSNPN, CDR2 SVGIG (reference sequence). The CDR3 length is 13 residues. The CDR3 loop is CAWSVGTDEKLFF. The CDR3 DNA is TGTGCCTGGAGTGTTGGGACAGATGAAAAACTGTTTTTT.

The chain employs TRBV28 and TRBJ1-2; 9 nucleotides line up with TRBD1. The CDR3 runs 14 residues. From germline, CDR1 is MDHEN and CDR2 SYDVKM. Unmatched junction bases numbered 2, after V lost 6 bases and J lost 0 bases. The CDR3 DNA sequence: TGTGCCAGCAGCAGACAGGGGGCTAACTATGGCTACACCTTC. Amino acids: CASSRQGANYGYTF.

The gene calls are TRBV9 and TRBJ2-7, with 7 nucleotides matching TRBD2. The trim removed 2 bases at V and 7 bases at J, leaving 12 bases unmatched. This CDR3 has 15 residues. CDR1 and CDR2 (germline): SGDLS, YYNGEE. The CDR3 sequence is CASSVDVGGPEEQYF. CDR3 nucleotides: TGTGCCAGCAGCGTTGACGTGGGAGGGCCGGAGGAGCAGTACTTC. Together with reference TRBV9 and TRBJ2-7, the CDR3 gives the full variable domain: DSGVTQTPKHLITATGQRVTLRCSPRSGDLSVYWYQQSLDQGLQFLIQYYNGEERAKGNILERFSAQQFPDLHSELNLSSLELGDSALYFCASSVDVGGPEEQYFGPGTRLTVT.

Concerning this clone: This CDR3 is also generated by other DNA sequences in the sample. V is TRBV5-1 and J is TRBJ2-2, with TRBD1 matching over 9 bases. Germline CDR1 is SGHRS and CDR2 is YFSETQ. V shed 3 bases, J shed 5 bases, and the junction held 2 bases outside the gene matches. This CDR3 contains 14 residues. CDR3 in amino acids: CASSSGQGTGELFF. The CDR3 region has the DNA TGCGCCAGCAGCTCTGGACAGGGGACCGGGGAGCTGTTTTTT.

The chain recombines TRBV5-8 with TRBJ2-1; TRBD2 is a possible D gene (6 bases). This CDR3 spans 15 amino acids. Per the germline V gene, CDR1 is SGHTS and CDR2 is YDEGEE. The germline V and J ends were trimmed by 0 bases and 0 bases, with 7 bases remaining between them. CDR3 residues: CASSLGTISYNEQFF. DNA for the CDR3: TGTGCCAGCAGCTTGGGGACTATCTCCTACAATGAGCAGTTCTTC.

This chain joins TRBV7-9 and TRBJ2-7; D not certain. The V gene's germline CDR1 is SEHNR and CDR2 FQNEAQ (reference sequence). This CDR3 is 12 amino acids long. Deletions cut 0 bases from V and 6 bases from J, with 6 bases between. The CDR3 loop is CASSLAGGEQYF. DNA of the CDR3: TGTGCCAGCAGCTTAGCGGGTGGCGAGCAGTACTTC.

The V and J genes are TRBV5-1 and TRBJ2-1; D not certain. Germline V gene data show CDR1 as SGHRS and CDR2 as YFSETQ. V was clipped by 2 bases and J by 0 bases, with 3 bases between them. This CDR3 is 13 amino acids long. The CDR3 sequence: CASSFASYNEQFF. The CDR3 region has the DNA TGCGCCAGCAGCTTTGCCTCCTACAATGAGCAGTTCTTC.

The chain employs TRBV6-1 and TRBJ1-5; D ambiguous. Germline V gene lookup returns CDR1 MNHNS and CDR2 SASEGT. Trimming took off 8 bases at V and 6 bases at J, with 17 bases between the two ends. This CDR3 has 14 residues. The CDR3 region has the DNA TGTGCCAGCCAACCGTCTCAGCGCGGTCAGCCCCAGCATTTT. Protein sequence: CASQPSQRGQPQHF.

This clone was picked up one time. DNA of the CDR3: TGTGCCAGCAGTCCGGGACAGGCTAATGAGCAGTTCTTC. Translating it yields CASSPGQANEQFF. The chain joins TRBV28 to TRBJ2-1; 8 nucleotides agree with TRBD1. The CDR3 spans 13 residues. The germline gives CDR1 MDHEN, CDR2 SYDVKM. With 5 bases clipped from V and 7 bases from J, the junction kept 4 bases outside the gene matches.

This chain connects TRBV28 to TRBJ2-5; D is uncertain. This CDR3 comprises 14 residues. Germline V gene sequence: CDR1 MDHEN, CDR2 SYDVKM. Trimming removed 3 bases from V and 1 base from J, with 9 bases in between. Here the CDR3 DNA reads TGTGCCAGCAGTTTGATGGCAGCCCAAGAGACCCAGTACTTC. This translates into CASSLMAAQETQYF.

This rearrangement joins TRBV19 to TRBJ2-5, with TRBD1 matching 8 bases. Unmatched junction bases numbered 9, after V lost 8 bases and J lost 7 bases. This CDR3 has 13 amino acids. Germline V CDR1 and CDR2: LNHDA, SQIVND (reference sequence). The CDR3, as DNA: TGTGCCAGTTGTGGACAGGGCCAGGCGACCCAGTACTTC. Protein product: CASCGQGQATQYF.

The rearrangement joins TRBV20-1 to TRBJ1-2; no reliable D call. Germline V gene lookup returns CDR1 DFQATT and CDR2 SNEGSKA (reference sequence). The CDR3 sequence is 11 residues long. Trimming removed 7 bases from V and 2 bases from J, with 8 bases in between. CDR3 sequence reads: CSGGVNYGYTF. The CDR3 nucleotides read TGCAGTGGAGGAGTAAACTATGGCTACACCTTC.

The V and J genes are TRBV27 and TRBJ2-1; D gene ambiguous. V was pared by 5 bases and J by 2 bases, with 7 bases between. The CDR3 length is 13 residues. Per the germline V gene, CDR1 is MNHEY and CDR2 is SMNVEV (reference sequence). The chain's CDR3 is CASSPGPYNEQFF. CDR3 DNA: TGTGCCAGCAGTCCCGGACCCTACAATGAGCAGTTCTTC.

This chain connects TRBV7-9 to TRBJ1-4; D may be TRBD1 (6 bases). The CDR3 runs 16 residues. V lost 1 base to trimming and J lost 5 bases, with 14 bases between them. Germline CDR1 is SEHNR and CDR2 is FQNEAQ (reference sequence). This chain's CDR3 is CASSLESAGANEKLFF. The DNA of the CDR3 is TGTGCCAGCAGCTTAGAATCGGCAGGGGCGAATGAAAAACTGTTTTTT.

V gene TRBV7-2 combines with J gene TRBJ2-2, with 7 positions matching TRBD2. J gave up 0 bases and V 7 bases, and 5 bases lay outside the gene matches. The germline CDR1 and CDR2 sequences are SGHTA and FQGNSA. The CDR3 length is 15 residues. CDR3 sequence (DNA): TGTGCCAGCATGCGGGGAGGGCCGAACACCGGGGAGCTGTTTTTT. Protein: CASMRGGPNTGELFF.

The chain links TRBV9 to TRBJ1-1; D remains unclear. Looked up from germline, CDR1 is SGDLS and CDR2 is YYNGEE. V was trimmed by 2 bases and J by 2 bases, leaving 10 bases between them. The CDR3 is 14 residues long. DNA of the CDR3: TGTGCCAGCAGCGTTGCCGGGTTAAACACTGAAGCTTTCTTT. As protein: CASSVAGLNTEAFF.

The chain has TRBV28 and TRBJ1-5, with a possible D match to TRBD1 (6 bases). The CDR3 runs to 13 residues. CDR1 is MDHEN and CDR2 is SYDVKM in the germline V gene. The V end lost 6 bases, the J end lost 7 bases, and 13 bases lay between the germline ends. CDR3 residues: CASRPWTAQPQHF. The CDR3, as DNA: TGTGCCAGCAGACCCTGGACAGCCCAGCCCCAGCATTTT.

The chain links TRBV19 to TRBJ1-1; D is uncertain. The CDR3 runs 13 residues. V lost 3 bases, J lost 4 bases, and 9 bases lay in between. Germline-derived CDR1 and CDR2 are LNHDA and SQIVND (reference sequence). The CDR3 DNA follows: TGTGCCAGTAGTATGTGGGGAGTCACTGAAGCTTTCTTT. Translating it yields CASSMWGVTEAFF.

The chain couples TRBV9 to TRBJ1-6; D possibly corresponds to TRBD1 (5 bases). The CDR3 is 14 amino acids. Germline V CDR1 and CDR2: SGDLS, YYNGEE. Trimming stripped 0 bases from V and 12 bases from J, with 13 bases between. CDR3 nucleotides: TGTGCCAGCAGCGTAGCTACGCAGGGTTTACCCCTCCACTTT. As protein: CASSVATQGLPLHF. The variable domain in full, completed from reference TRBV9 and TRBJ1-6, reads DSGVTQTPKHLITATGQRVTLRCSPRSGDLSVYWYQQSLDQGLQFLIQYYNGEERAKGNILERFSAQQFPDLHSELNLSSLELGDSALYFCASSVATQGLPLHFGNGTRLTVT.

About this clone itself: One junction end does not reproduce the germline sequence, and a read error may be involved. CDR3 residues: CASRLAGGPRNEQFF. The CDR3 coding sequence is TGTGCCAGCAGATTAGCGGGAGGGCCGCGAAATGAGCAGTTCTTC. The rearrangement uses TRBV11-2 and TRBJ2-1; 11 positions agree with TRBD2. Germline values: CDR1 SGHAT, CDR2 FQNNGV. The CDR3 extends over 15 amino acids.

The rearrangement links TRBV19 to TRBJ1-3, with 7 bases fitting TRBD1. V was pared by 6 bases and J by 6 bases, with 8 bases of the junction left unmatched. Germline CDR1 is LNHDA and CDR2 is SQIVND (reference sequence). This CDR3 is built from 14 residues. The CDR3: CASSPGGGINTIYF. The CDR3 coding sequence is TGTGCCAGTAGCCCAGGGGGGGGGATAAACACCATATATTTT.

In this sample, this clone turned up once. The genes are TRBV7-3 and TRBJ2-3; TRBD2 matches 13 bases. This CDR3 has 16 amino acids. Trimming removed 5 bases from V and 1 base from J; junction bases left unmatched: 3. Germline values: CDR1 SGHTA, CDR2 FQGTGA. The CDR3 DNA sequence: TGTGCCAGCAGCCCTGGGACTAGCGGGGGCACAGATACGCAGTATTTT. Protein sequence: CASSPGTSGGTDTQYF. The full variable domain, in which reference TRBV7-3 and TRBJ2-3 provide the parts outside the CDR3, is GAGVSQTPSNKVTEKGKYVELRCDPISGHTALYWYRQSLGQGPEFLIYFQGTGAADDSGLPNDRFFAVRPEGSVSTLKIQRTERGDSAVYLCASSPGTSGGTDTQYFGPGTRLTVL.

The gene calls are TRBV28 and TRBJ1-2; 7 bases are shared with TRBD1. CDR3 size: 13 residues. CDR1 is MDHEN and CDR2 is SYDVKM in the germline V gene. J lost 8 bases, V lost 6 bases, and 9 bases had no gene match. In DNA, the CDR3 is TGTGCCAGCAGCCCTAGGGGGCTGGGGGGCTACACCTTC. The encoded protein is CASSPRGLGGYTF.

V and J are TRBV13 and TRBJ1-2; no clear D. Per germline, CDR1 PRHDT and CDR2 FYEKMQ (reference sequence). The CDR3 has 14 amino acids. V was trimmed by 2 bases and J by 5 bases, leaving 12 bases between them. The CDR3 spells CASSLLGVIYGYTF. In DNA, the CDR3 is TGTGCCAGCAGCTTATTGGGCGTAATATATGGCTACACCTTC.

This chain connects TRBV9 to TRBJ1-1; 8 bases are a match to TRBD1. This CDR3 is 18 amino acids long. Losses at the gene ends were 0 bases for V and 0 bases for J; bases not matched to a gene: 10. Germline V CDR1 and CDR2: SGDLS, YYNGEE. Here the CDR3 reads CASSVAGQGKLMNTEAFF. CDR3 DNA sequence: TGTGCCAGCAGCGTAGCCGGACAGGGCAAGCTTATGAACACTGAAGCTTTCTTT.

The chain recombines TRBV28 with TRBJ1-5; maybe TRBD1 (5 bases). The CDR3 contains 12 residues. V was trimmed by 7 bases and J by 5 bases, leaving 9 bases between them. Germline V gene sequence: CDR1 MDHEN, CDR2 SYDVKM. In nucleotides, the CDR3 is TGTGCCAGCACCTGGGGGGATCAGCCCCAGCATTTT. Translation gives CASTWGDQPQHF.

This clone was observed at least ten times. DNA of the CDR3: TGCAGCGTCATCGGGACAGAAGCCTACGAGCAGTACTTC. This gives the protein CSVIGTEAYEQYF. The V gene is TRBV29-1, the J gene TRBJ2-7, with TRBD1 matching over 7 bases. Germline trimming cut 6 bases from V and 2 bases from J; bases unmatched to any gene: 7. Per germline, CDR1 SQVTM and CDR2 ANQGSEA. This CDR3 is built from 13 residues.